This TCR beta chain is drawn from a study of shared clonotypes between healthy human individuals. Study-level results: Generally, naive subsets came out with larger estimated richness than memory subsets. The represented genetic and exposure-history diversity was limited by the small number of donors. Clonotypes that were shared across a few donors made up approximately 5.1% of naive CD4 clonotypes.

Donors comprised healthy HIV-negative adults lacking recent acute infections or vaccinations. Turning to this clone: Its antigen is undetermined.

The V end lost 1 base, the J end lost 4 bases, and 2 bases lay between the germline ends. Germline loops: CDR1 GTSNPN, CDR2 SVGIG (reference sequence). The CDR3 is 11 amino acids. Sequencing was performed with immunoSEQ multiplex PCR; in TCRdb, only in-frame clones are kept and a portion is missing. There are about 710,000 clones in the sample; 60% to 75% occur only once, and 1.5% to 2% lies in the top ten. V gene TRBV30 combines with J gene TRBJ2-1, with unresolved D. The sample taken for sequencing was memory CD4+ T cells sorted from blood. The subset denotes: CD45RA-negative fraction. The clonotype comes from a woman in her 30s in good health. The CDR3 region has the DNA TGTGCCTGGAGTGAATACAATGAGCAGTTCTTC. Translated, it gives CAWSEYNEQFF.